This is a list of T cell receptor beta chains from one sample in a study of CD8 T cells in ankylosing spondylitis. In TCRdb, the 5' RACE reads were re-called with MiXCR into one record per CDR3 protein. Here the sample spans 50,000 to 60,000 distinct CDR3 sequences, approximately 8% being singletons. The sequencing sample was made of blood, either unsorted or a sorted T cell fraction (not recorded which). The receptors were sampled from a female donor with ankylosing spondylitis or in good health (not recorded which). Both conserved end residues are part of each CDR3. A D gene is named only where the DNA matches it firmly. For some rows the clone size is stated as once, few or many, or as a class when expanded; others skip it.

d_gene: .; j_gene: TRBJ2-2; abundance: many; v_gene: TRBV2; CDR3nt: TGTGCCAGCAGTGATCCCGGATTAGTCACCGGGGAGCTGTTTTTT; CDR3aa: CASSDPGLVTGELFF
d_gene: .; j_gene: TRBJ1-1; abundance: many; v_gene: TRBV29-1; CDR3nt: TGCAGCGGCTTCAGGGGAGGGAACACTGAAGCTTTCTTT; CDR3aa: CSGFRGGNTEAFF
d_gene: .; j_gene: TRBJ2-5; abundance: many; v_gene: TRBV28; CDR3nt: TGTGCCACAAGACAGGACCCCCAAGAGACCCAGTACTTC; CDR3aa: CATRQDPQETQYF
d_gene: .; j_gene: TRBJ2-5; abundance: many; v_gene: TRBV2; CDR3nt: TGTGCCAGCCAGGAAGAGACCCAGTACTTC; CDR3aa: CASQEETQYF
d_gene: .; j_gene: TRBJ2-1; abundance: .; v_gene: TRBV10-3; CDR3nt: TGTGCCATCAGCACGACAGGCTACAATGAGCAGTTCTTC; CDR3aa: CAISTTGYNEQFF
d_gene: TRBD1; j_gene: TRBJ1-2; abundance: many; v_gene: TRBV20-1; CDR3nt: TGCAGTGCTAGAGACTCGTCGGCGAGGGGGCAGGACTATGGCTACACCTTC; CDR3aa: CSARDSSARGQDYGYTF
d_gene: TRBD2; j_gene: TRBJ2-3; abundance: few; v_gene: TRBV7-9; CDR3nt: TGTGCCAGCAGCCGAAGGGCGGGGGGCACAGATACGCAGTATTTT; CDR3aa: CASSRRAGGTDTQYF
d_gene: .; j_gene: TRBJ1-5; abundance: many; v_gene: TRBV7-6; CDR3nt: TGTGCCAGCAGCTTAGGGTTTAGGGACCAGCCCCAGCATTTT; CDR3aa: CASSLGFRDQPQHF
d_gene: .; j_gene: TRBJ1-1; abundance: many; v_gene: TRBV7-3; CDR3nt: TGTGCCAGCAGCTTAAAGGGGAGGGGCACTGAAGCTTTCTTT; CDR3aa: CASSLKGRGTEAFF
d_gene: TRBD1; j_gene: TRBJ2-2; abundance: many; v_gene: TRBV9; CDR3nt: TGTGCCAGCAGCCCAAGCGGGACAGGGGGCCGCACCGGGGAGCTGTTTTTT; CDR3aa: CASSPSGTGGRTGELFF
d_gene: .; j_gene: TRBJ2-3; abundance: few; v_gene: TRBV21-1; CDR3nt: TGTGCCAGTACTTATCCCGGGGTTTTGACAGATACGCAGTATTTT; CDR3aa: CASTYPGVLTDTQYF
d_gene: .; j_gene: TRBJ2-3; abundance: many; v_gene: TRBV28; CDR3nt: TGTGCCAGCACTAGCACAGATACGCAGTATTTT; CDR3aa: CASTSTDTQYF
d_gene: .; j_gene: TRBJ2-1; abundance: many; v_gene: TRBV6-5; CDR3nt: TGTGCCAGCAGTTACGGGGGAGGTGGTGAGCAGTTCTTC; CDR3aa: CASSYGGGGEQFF
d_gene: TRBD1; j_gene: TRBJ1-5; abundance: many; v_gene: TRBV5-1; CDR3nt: TGCGCCAGCAGACAGGGGGCCAACCAGCCCCAGCATTTT; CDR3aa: CASRQGANQPQHF
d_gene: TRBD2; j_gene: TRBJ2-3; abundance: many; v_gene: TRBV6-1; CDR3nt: TGTGCCAGCAGTGAAGGGTCTAGCGGGATACCTAGCACAGATACGCAGTATTTT; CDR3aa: CASSEGSSGIPSTDTQYF
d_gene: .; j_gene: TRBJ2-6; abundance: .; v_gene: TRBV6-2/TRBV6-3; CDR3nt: TGTGCCAGCAGTTACCCCAACGTCCTGACTTTC; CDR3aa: CASSYPNVLTF
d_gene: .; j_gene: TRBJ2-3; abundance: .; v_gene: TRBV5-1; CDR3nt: TGCGCCAGCACCCAAGACGATCCGGCTGATACGCAGTATTTT; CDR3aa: CASTQDDPADTQYF
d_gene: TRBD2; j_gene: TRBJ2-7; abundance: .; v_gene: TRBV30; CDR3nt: TGTGCCTGGAGTGTAGGAGGGGACTATTTCTACGAGCAGTACTTC; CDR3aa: CAWSVGGDYFYEQYF
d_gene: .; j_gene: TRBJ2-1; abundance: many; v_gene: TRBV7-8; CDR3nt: TGTGCCAGCAGACCTACCCCAGGGTCCGATGAGCAGTTCTTC; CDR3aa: CASRPTPGSDEQFF
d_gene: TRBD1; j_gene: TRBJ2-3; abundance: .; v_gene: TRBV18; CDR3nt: TGTGCCAGCTCACCCGGACAGGGGGCAGATACGCAGTATTTT; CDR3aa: CASSPGQGADTQYF
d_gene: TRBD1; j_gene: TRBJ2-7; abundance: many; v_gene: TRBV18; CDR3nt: TGTGCCAGCTCACCAGCGGGACAGGGGCAAGACGAGCAGTACTTC; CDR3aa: CASSPAGQGQDEQYF
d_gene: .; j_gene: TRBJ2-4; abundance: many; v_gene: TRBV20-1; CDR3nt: TGCAGTGCTAGCCCGCGGGAAAACATTCAGTACTTC; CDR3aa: CSASPRENIQYF
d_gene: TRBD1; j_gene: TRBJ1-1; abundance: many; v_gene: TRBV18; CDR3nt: TGTGCCAGCTCACAGGGACAGGGGATAGCGAACACTGAAGCTTTCTTT; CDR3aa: CASSQGQGIANTEAFF
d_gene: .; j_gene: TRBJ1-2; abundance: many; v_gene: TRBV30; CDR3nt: TGTGCTCGATCGGGGCAGGGGTTCTATGGCTACACCTTC; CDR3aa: CARSGQGFYGYTF
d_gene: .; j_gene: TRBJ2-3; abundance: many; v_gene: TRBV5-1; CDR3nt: TGCGCCAGCAGCTTGGCGGTCAGAGTCACAGATACGCAGTATTTT; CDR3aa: CASSLAVRVTDTQYF
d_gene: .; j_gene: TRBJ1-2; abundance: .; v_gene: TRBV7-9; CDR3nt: TGTGCCAGCAGCTTAGGTATTGCGGGATCCAACTATGGCTACACCTTC; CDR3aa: CASSLGIAGSNYGYTF
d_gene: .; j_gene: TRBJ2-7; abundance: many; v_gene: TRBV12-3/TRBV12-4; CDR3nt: TGTGCCAGCAGTAGAGGGGGGGTTGAGCAGTACTTC; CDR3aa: CASSRGGVEQYF
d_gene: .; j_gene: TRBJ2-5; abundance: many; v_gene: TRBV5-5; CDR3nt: TGTGCCAGCAGCTTCCAGGGTGAAGAGACCCAGTACTTC; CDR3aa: CASSFQGEETQYF
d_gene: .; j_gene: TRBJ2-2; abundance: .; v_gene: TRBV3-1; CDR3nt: TGTGCCAGCAGCCCGCGGACCCGAAACACCGGGGAGCTGTTTTTT; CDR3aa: CASSPRTRNTGELFF
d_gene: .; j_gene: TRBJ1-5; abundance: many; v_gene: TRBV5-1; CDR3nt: TGCGCCAGCAGCTTCGCTAGCAATCAGCCCCAGCATTTT; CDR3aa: CASSFASNQPQHF
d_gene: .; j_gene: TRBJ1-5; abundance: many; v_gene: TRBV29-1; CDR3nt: TGCAGCGTTGAGTTGGGATCGGGTCAGCCCCAGCATTTT; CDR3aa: CSVELGSGQPQHF
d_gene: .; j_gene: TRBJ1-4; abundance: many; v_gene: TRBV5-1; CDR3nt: TGCGCCAGCAGCTTGTCAAATCCCGGCGAAAAACTGTTTTTT; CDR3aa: CASSLSNPGEKLFF
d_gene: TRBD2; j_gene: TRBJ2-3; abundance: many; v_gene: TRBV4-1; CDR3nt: TGCGCCAGCAGCTCCCGCGGGGGGGCCACAGATACGCAGTATTTT; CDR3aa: CASSSRGGATDTQYF
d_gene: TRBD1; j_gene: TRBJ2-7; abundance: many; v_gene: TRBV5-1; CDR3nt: TGCGCCAGCAGCTGGACAGGTATGGGCGAGCAGTACTTC; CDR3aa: CASSWTGMGEQYF
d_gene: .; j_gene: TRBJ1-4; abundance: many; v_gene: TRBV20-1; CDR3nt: TGCAGTGCTAGAGAGCTAGAAGCAACTAATGAAAAACTGTTTTTT; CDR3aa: CSARELEATNEKLFF
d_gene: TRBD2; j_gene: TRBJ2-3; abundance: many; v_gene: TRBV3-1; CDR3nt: TGTGCCAGCAGCTCCCCCGGGAGGACAGATACGCAGTATTTT; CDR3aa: CASSSPGRTDTQYF
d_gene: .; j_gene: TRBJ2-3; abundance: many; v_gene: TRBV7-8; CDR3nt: TGTGCCAGCTACCAGAGGCCGGGGGTTAAAAATACGCAGTATTTT; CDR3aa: CASYQRPGVKNTQYF
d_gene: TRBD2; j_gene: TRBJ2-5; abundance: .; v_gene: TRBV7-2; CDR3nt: TGTGCCAGCAGCCCACTAGCGCCAGCGACCCAGTACTTC; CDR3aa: CASSPLAPATQYF
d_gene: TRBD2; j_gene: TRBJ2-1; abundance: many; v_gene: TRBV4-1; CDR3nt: TGCGCCAGCAGTCATGGACTAGCGGATGAGCAGTTCTTC; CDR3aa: CASSHGLADEQFF
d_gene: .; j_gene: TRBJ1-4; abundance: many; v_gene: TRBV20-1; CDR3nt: TGCAGTGCTAGAGATCCCCAGGGTTACGAAAAACTGTTTTTT; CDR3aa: CSARDPQGYEKLFF
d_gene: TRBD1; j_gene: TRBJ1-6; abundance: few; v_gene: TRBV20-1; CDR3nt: TGCAGTGGACAGGGGTATAATTCACCCCTCCACTTT; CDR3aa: CSGQGYNSPLHF
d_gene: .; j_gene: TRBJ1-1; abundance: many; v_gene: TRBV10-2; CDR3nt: TGCGCCAGCAGTGACCAGGACTTGAACACTGAAGCTTTCTTT; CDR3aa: CASSDQDLNTEAFF
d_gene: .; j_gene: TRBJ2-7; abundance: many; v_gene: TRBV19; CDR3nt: TGTGCCAGTAGTATTCAGGGGACGGCCTACGAGCAGTACTTC; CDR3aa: CASSIQGTAYEQYF
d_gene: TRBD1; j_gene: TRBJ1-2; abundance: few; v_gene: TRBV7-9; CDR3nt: TGTGCCAGCAGCCAGACAGGGTTGAGCTATGGCTACACCTTC; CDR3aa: CASSQTGLSYGYTF
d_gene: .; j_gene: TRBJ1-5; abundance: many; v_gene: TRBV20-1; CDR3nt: TGCAGTGCTAGTTCGTGGCAGAATAGCAATCAGCCCCAGCATTTT; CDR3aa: CSASSWQNSNQPQHF
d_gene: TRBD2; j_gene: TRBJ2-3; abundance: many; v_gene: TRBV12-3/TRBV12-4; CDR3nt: TGTGCCAGCCTTAAAAGCGGGGGGGTCACAGATACGCAGTATTTT; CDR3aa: CASLKSGGVTDTQYF
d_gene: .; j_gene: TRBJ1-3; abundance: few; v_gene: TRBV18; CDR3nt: TGTGCCAGCTCATCGACAGGCTCTGACTCTGGAAACACCATATATTTT; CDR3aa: CASSSTGSDSGNTIYF
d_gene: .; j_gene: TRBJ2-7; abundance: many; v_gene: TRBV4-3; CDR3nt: TGCGCCAGCAGCCAAGCGGGTTGGGGCGAGCAGTACTTC; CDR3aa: CASSQAGWGEQYF
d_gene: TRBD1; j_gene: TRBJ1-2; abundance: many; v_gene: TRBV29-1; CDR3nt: TGCAGCGTTGAGGAGACAGGGGCCTATGGCTACACCTTC; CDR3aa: CSVEETGAYGYTF
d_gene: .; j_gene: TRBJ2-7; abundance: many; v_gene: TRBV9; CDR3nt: TGTGCCAGCAGCCCTGCGGCTAGCGCGGCCTACGAGCAGTACTTC; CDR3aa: CASSPAASAAYEQYF
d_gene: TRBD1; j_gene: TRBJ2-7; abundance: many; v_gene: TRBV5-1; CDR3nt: TGCGCCAGCAGCTTGGATCCGGGACAGGGGAATCAGGGGCAGTACTTC; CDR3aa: CASSLDPGQGNQGQYF
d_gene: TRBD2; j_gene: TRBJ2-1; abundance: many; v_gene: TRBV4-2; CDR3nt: TGTGCCAGCAGCCGGCGGGGGGCAGCCGGCAATGAGCAGTTCTTC; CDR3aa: CASSRRGAAGNEQFF
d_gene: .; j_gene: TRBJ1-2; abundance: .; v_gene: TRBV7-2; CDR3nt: TGTGCCAGCAGCTTAGGCATATTCCCTCTTGGCTACACCTTC; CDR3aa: CASSLGIFPLGYTF
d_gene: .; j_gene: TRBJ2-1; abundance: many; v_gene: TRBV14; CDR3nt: TGTGCCAGCAGCCTACCTAGGGTGAATGAGCAGTTCTTC; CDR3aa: CASSLPRVNEQFF
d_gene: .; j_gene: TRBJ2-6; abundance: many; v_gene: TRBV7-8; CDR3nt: TGTGCCAGCAGCTTAGTCCCTACTACAGCGATTGGGGCCAACGTCCTGACTTTC; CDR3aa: CASSLVPTTAIGANVLTF
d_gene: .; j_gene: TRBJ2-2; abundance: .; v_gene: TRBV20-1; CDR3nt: TGCAGTGCTAGAGATCTTACAGGCCCCGGGGAGCTGTTTTTT; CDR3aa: CSARDLTGPGELFF
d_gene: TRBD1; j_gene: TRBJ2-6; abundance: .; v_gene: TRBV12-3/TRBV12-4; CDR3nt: TGTGCCAGCAGTTTATTGGGACAGGGCAGCTCTGGGGCCAACGTCCTGACTTTC; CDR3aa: CASSLLGQGSSGANVLTF
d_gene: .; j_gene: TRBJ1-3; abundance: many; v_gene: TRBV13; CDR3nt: TGTGCCAGCAGCTTAGGCCTGACAGCTATCTCTGGAAACACCATATATTTT; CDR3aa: CASSLGLTAISGNTIYF
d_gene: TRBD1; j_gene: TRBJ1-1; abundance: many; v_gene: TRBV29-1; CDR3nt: TGCAGCGTTGGGGACAGGAACACTGAAGCTTTCTTT; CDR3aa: CSVGDRNTEAFF